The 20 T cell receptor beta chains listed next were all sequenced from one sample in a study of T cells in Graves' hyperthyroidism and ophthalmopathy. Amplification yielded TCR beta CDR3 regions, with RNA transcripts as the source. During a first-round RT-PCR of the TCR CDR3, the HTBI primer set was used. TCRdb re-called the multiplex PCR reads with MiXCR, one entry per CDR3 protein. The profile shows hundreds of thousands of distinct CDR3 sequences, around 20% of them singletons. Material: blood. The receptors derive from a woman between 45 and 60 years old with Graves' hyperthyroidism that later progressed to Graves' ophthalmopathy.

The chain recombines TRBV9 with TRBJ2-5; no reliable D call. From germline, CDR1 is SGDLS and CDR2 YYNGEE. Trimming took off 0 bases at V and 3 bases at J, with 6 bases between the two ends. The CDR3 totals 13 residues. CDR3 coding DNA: TGTGCCAGCAGCGTAGACAGTGAAGAGACCCAGTACTTC. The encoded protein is CASSVDSEETQYF.

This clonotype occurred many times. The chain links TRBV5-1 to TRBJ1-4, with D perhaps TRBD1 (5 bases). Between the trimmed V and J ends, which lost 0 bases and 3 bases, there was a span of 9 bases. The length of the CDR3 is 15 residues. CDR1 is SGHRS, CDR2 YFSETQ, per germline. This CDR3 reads CASSLVSGPNEKLFF. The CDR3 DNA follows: TGCGCCAGCAGCTTGGTATCAGGGCCTAATGAAAAACTGTTTTTT. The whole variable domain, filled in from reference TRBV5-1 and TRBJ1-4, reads KAGVTQTPRYLIKTRGQQVTLSCSPISGHRSVSWYQQTPGQGLQFLFEYFSETQRNKGNFPGRFSGRQFSNSRSEMNVSTLELGDSALYLCASSLVSGPNEKLFFGSGTQLSVL.

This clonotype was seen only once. Here the CDR3 DNA reads TGTGCCAGCAGCCAAGATCCGGGACAGGGAAGCACAGATACGCAGTATTTT. This encodes CASSQDPGQGSTDTQYF. This rearrangement joins TRBV14 to TRBJ2-3, with 9 bases lining up with TRBD1. The germline V gene has CDR1 SGHDN and CDR2 FVKESK. V shed 0 bases, J shed 0 bases, and the junction held 4 bases outside the gene matches. The CDR3 contains 17 residues.

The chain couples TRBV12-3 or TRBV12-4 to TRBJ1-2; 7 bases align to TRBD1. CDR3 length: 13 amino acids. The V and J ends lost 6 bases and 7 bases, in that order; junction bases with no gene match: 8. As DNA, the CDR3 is TGTGCCAGCAGCCAAAGACAGGGTTCTGGCTACACCTTC. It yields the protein CASSQRQGSGYTF.

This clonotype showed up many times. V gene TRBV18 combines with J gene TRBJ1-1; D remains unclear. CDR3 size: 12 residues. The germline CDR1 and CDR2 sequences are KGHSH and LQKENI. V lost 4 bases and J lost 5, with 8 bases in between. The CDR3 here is CASSRERTEAFF. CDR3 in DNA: TGTGCCAGCTCACGGGAAAGGACTGAAGCTTTCTTT.

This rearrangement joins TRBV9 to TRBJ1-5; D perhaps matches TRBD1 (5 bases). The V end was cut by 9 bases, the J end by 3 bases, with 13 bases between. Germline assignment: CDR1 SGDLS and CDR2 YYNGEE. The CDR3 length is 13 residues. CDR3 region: CAIPGGSNQPQHF. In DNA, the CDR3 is TGTGCCATACCGGGGGGATCCAATCAGCCCCAGCATTTT.

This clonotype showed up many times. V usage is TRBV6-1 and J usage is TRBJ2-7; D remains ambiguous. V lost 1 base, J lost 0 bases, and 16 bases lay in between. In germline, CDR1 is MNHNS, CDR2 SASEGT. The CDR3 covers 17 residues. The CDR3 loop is CASSEVTYRTISYEQYF. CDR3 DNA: TGTGCCAGCAGTGAAGTCACGTATCGCACTATCTCCTACGAGCAGTACTTC.

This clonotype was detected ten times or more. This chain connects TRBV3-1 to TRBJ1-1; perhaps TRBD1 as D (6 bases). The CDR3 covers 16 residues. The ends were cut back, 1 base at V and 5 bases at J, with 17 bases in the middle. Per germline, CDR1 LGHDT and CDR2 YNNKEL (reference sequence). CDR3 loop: CASSQAFGGAGTEAFF. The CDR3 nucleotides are TGTGCCAGCAGCCAAGCTTTCGGGGGCGCCGGGACTGAAGCTTTCTTT.

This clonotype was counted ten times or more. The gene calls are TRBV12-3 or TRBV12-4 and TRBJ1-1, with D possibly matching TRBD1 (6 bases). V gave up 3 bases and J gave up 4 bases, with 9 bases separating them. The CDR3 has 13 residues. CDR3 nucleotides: TGTGCCAGCAGTTTGGGGGCGGGCACTGAAGCTTTCTTT. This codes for CASSLGAGTEAFF.

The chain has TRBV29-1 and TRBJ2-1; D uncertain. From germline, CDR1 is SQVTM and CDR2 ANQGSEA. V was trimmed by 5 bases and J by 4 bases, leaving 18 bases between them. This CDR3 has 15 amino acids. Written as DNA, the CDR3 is TGCAGCGTTCACCTAGGGCAGGTGTTTTACAATGAGCAGTTCTTC. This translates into CSVHLGQVFYNEQFF.

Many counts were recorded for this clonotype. The CDR3 loop reads CASSSETEDLYEQYF. In nucleotides, the CDR3 is TGTGCCAGCAGCTCAGAGACGGAGGACCTCTACGAGCAGTACTTC. This chain connects TRBV13 to TRBJ2-7; D is perhaps TRBD2 (5 bases). Germline loops: CDR1 PRHDT, CDR2 FYEKMQ (reference sequence). This CDR3 is built from 15 residues. V gave up 4 bases and J gave up 3 bases, with 16 bases separating them.

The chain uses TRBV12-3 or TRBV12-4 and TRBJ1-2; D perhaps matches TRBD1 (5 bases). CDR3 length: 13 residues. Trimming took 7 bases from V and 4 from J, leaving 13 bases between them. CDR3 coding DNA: TGTGCCAGCACCAACGGGGCAGCCTATGGCTACACCTTC. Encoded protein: CASTNGAAYGYTF.

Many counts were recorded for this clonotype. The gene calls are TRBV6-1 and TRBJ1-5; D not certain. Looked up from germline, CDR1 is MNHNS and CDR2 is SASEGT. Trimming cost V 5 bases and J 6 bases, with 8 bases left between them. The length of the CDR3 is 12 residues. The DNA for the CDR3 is TGTGCCAGCAGTTACGCTTCTCAGCCCCAGCATTTT. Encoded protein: CASSYASQPQHF.

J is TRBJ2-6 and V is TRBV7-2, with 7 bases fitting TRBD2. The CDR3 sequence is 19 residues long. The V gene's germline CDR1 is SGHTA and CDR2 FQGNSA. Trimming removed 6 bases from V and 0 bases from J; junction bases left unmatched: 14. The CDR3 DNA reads TGTGCCAGCAGATCCCCCTCGGGGGGTCAAGACTCTGGGGCCAACGTCCTGACTTTC. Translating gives CASRSPSGGQDSGANVLTF.

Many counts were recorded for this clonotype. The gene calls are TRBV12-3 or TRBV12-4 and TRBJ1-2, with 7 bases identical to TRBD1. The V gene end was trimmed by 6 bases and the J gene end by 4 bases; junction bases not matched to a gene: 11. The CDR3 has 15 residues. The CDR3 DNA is TGTGCCAGCAGGTCGGGACAGCGGCCCTTCTATGGCTACACCTTC. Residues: CASRSGQRPFYGYTF.

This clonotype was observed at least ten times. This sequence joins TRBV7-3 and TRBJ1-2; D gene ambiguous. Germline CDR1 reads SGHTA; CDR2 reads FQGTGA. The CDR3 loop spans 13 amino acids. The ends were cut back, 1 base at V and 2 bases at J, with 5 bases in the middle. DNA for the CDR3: TGTGCCAGCAGCTTAATTCCCAACTATGGCTACACCTTC. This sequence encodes CASSLIPNYGYTF.

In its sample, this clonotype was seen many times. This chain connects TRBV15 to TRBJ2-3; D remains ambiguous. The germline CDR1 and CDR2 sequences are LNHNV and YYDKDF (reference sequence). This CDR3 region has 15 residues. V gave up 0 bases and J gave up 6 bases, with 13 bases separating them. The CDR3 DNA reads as TGTGCCACCAGCAGAGATTTTCGAAGGTTCGATACGCAGTATTTT. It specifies CATSRDFRRFDTQYF.

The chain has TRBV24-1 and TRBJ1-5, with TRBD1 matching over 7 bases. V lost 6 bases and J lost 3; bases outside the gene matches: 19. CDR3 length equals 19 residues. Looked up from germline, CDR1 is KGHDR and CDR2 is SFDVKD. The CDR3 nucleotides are TGTGCCACCAGTCAAACCTCGGTGGAGGGGGCTAGGAACAATCAGCCCCAGCATTTT. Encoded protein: CATSQTSVEGARNNQPQHF.

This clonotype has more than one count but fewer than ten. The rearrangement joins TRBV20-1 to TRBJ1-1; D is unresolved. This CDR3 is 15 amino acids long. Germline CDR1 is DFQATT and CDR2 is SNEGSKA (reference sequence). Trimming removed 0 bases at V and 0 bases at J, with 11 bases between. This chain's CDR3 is CSARDVARVNTEAFF. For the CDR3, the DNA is TGCAGTGCTAGAGATGTTGCGAGGGTGAACACTGAAGCTTTCTTT.

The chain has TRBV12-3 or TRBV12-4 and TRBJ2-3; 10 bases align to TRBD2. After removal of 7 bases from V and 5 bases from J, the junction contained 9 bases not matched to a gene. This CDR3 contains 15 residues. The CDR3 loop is CASTDERGGQDTQYF. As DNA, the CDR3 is TGTGCCAGCACCGATGAGCGGGGGGGCCAAGATACGCAGTATTTT.